The following is a TCR beta chain sequence with its context. The antigen is unknown. The record originates from a study of beta chain features in type 1 diabetes. This CDR3 has 13 residues. The study, taken as a whole, reports: Unsettled here was the matter of whether HLA type influences TCRB rearrangement. The naive, central memory and Treg TCRB repertoires looked more alike in patients than they did in healthy donors. Reduced insertions and increased deletions marked VDJ junctions in type 1 diabetes patients.

TCRB transcripts that were expressed got sequenced, as all of the isolated RNA had been reverse transcribed. The study sequenced naive, central memory and regulatory T cell samples to an average of around 3.5 million reads. Only in-frame clones appear in the TCRdb table, and some are missing; sequencing was by immunoSEQ multiplex PCR. The sample comprises about 180,000 clones, about 13% of which are singletons, and 0.55% to 0.8% rests with the top ten. This rearrangement joins TRBV21-1 to TRBJ2-3; the table's D call, TRBD1, has no DNA check behind it. TRBV21-1 is a recognized pseudogene. What was sequenced was central memory CD4+ T cells from blood. The receptor was derived from a woman aged 18-29 years in good health. The CDR3 DNA is TGTGCCACCCCCTCAGGGGGCACAGATACGCAGTATTTT. Its translation is CATPSGGTDTQYF.